This paragraph reports one TCR beta chain. Only in-frame clones appear in the TCRdb table, and some are missing; sequencing was by immunoSEQ multiplex PCR. This table has about 74,000 clones, 70% to 90% appearing once. The sample belongs to a study of blood T cell repertoires in COVID-19. The ends were cut back, 5 bases at V and 2 bases at J, with 19 bases in the middle. CDR3 size: 18 residues. Germline CDR1 and CDR2: LNHNV and YYDKDF (reference sequence). Sequenced input: peripheral blood. This TCR came from a man aged 65-85 years with active or convalescent COVID-19. The chain carries TRBV15 and TRBJ2-6; D is perhaps TRBD1 (6 bases). Written as DNA, the CDR3 is TGTGCCACCAGCCGACAAACAGGGCTTCCGACTGGGGCCAACGTCCTGACTTTC. Protein sequence: CATSRQTGLPTGANVLTF. The full variable domain, with the rest looked up from reference TRBV15 and TRBJ2-6, is DAMVIQNPRYQVTQFGKPVTLSCSQTLNHNVMYWYQQKSSQAPKLLFHYYDKDFNNEADTPDNFQSRRPNTSFCFLDIRSPGLGDTAMYLCATSRQTGLPTGANVLTFGAGSRLTVL.